This T cell receptor (beta chain) originates from a study of T cell responses to AZD1222 COVID-19 vaccine. Notes on the study in general: Nearly half of the spike-specific TCRs reportedly recognize variant regions that carry no mutations. Only a handful of AZD1222 recipients, roughly six in all, had baseline seropositivity. CD4 TCRs associated with vaccination spanned spike, dominating at 160-218 and 743-854.

With regard to this clone: Its antigen is unknown.

Unmatched junction bases numbered 8, after V lost 0 bases and J lost 9 bases. The CDR3 extends over 15 amino acids. Germline lookup yields CDR1 LGHDT and CDR2 YNNKEL (reference sequence). Libraries were prepared by immunoSEQ multiplex PCR; TCRdb keeps only in-frame clonotypes and omits some of them. The sample has approximately 130,000 clones, about nine tenths seen once. The sequence was collected from an adult who received the AZD1222 COVID-19 vaccine. The V gene is TRBV3-1 (or the pseudogene TRBV3-2), the J gene TRBJ2-1; 7 nucleotides align to TRBD2. Sequencing was performed on peripheral blood, taken 28 days after the second AZD1222 dose. The CDR3 region has the DNA TGTGCCAGCAGCCAAGAAGGACTAGTGGGCACTGAGCAGTTCTTC. This gives the protein CASSQEGLVGTEQFF.